Each of the 18 T cell receptor beta chains below was sequenced from the same sample in a study of cytomegalovirus exposure and HLA in healthy donors. Primers for the PCR totalled 60 Vbeta and 13 Jbeta. TCRdb's table, derived via immunoSEQ multiplex PCR, lists solely in-frame clones and lacks some. The repertoire consists of roughly 150,000 clones, with over 55% occurring once and the leading ten covering approximately 2.1%. Sequenced input: PBMCs. The receptors were sampled from a man aged 40-49 years in good health and CMV-seronegative.

The chain is built from TRBV27 and TRBJ1-5, with D possibly matching TRBD1 (6 bases). V lost 0 bases to trimming and J lost 7 bases, with 13 bases between them. CDR1 and CDR2 (germline): MNHEY, SMNVEV (reference sequence). This CDR3 is built from 15 residues. The CDR3 DNA sequence: TGTGCCAGCAGTTTATCTTCGGGGGGCAGGCAGCCCCAGCATTTT. It encodes CASSLSSGGRQPQHF.

The chain combines TRBV27 with TRBJ2-5, with TRBD1 matching 7 bases. This CDR3 comprises 14 residues. Unmatched junction bases numbered 8, after V lost 6 bases and J lost 4 bases. In germline, CDR1 is MNHEY, CDR2 SMNVEV (reference sequence). CDR3: CASRDRRGSETQYF. The CDR3 DNA reads as TGTGCCAGCAGGGACAGGCGCGGATCAGAGACCCAGTACTTC.

There are a few counts of this clone. The V and J genes are TRBV6-4 and TRBJ2-3, with D possibly TRBD2 on 5 matching bases. The CDR3 covers 13 residues. V shed 3 bases and J shed 1 base, with 5 bases lying between them. Germline V gene sequence: CDR1 MRHNA, CDR2 SNTAGT. In DNA, the CDR3 is TGTGCCAGCAGTGAGCGGGGCACAGATACGCAGTATTTT. Translation gives CASSERGTDTQYF.

CDR3 in amino acids: CASSRDWGTGELFF. The CDR3 nucleotides read TGTGCCAGCAGTAGGGACTGGGGAACCGGGGAGCTGTTTTTT. The chain joins TRBV6-1 to TRBJ2-2; D might be TRBD2 (6 bases). In germline, CDR1 is MNHNS, CDR2 SASEGT. V was shortened by 5 bases and J by 5 bases, with 12 bases between the two germline ends. The CDR3 is 14 amino acids.

This chain connects TRBV6-5 to TRBJ2-2; D is ambiguous. CDR3 size: 14 residues. Germline V gene data show CDR1 as MNHEY and CDR2 as SVGAGI. V was pared by 6 bases and J by 4 bases, with 12 bases between. Written as DNA, the CDR3 is TGTGCCAGCAGGTCCTCGGGTACCACCGGGGAGCTGTTTTTT. Its translation: CASRSSGTTGELFF.

V usage is TRBV18 and J usage is TRBJ2-7, with 11 bases that match TRBD2. Germline values: CDR1 KGHSH, CDR2 LQKENI. This CDR3 contains 15 residues. V lost 2 bases and J lost 2; bases outside the gene matches: 2. CDR3 DNA: TGTGCCAGCTCACCATCGACTAGCGGGGCCTACGAGCAGTACTTC. This gives the protein CASSPSTSGAYEQYF.

V usage is TRBV6-5 and J usage is TRBJ2-7, with D possibly being TRBD2 (6 bases). V was clipped by 8 bases and J by 2 bases, with 16 bases between them. This CDR3 has 14 residues. From germline, CDR1 is MNHEY and CDR2 SVGAGI. The CDR3 coding sequence is TGTGCCAGCGGGGAGAGGGACTTGGCCTACGAGCAGTACTTC. It encodes CASGERDLAYEQYF.

The V call is TRBV28, the J call TRBJ1-2; 7 bases fit TRBD1. CDR3 length: 15 residues. CDR1 and CDR2 (germline): MDHEN, SYDVKM. Trimming cost V 4 bases and J 3 bases; bases outside gene matches: 8. This CDR3 reads CASSYQTGSYYGYTF. CDR3 in DNA: TGTGCCAGCAGTTATCAGACAGGGTCTTACTATGGCTACACCTTC.

CDR3 DNA sequence: TGTGCCAGCAGTGGGCGGAACAGGGGGAATCAGCCCCAGCATTTT. It specifies CASSGRNRGNQPQHF. V is TRBV2 and J is TRBJ1-5, with 8 bases that match TRBD1. Per the germline V gene, CDR1 is SNHLY and CDR2 is FYNNEI. V lost 4 bases, J lost 4 bases, and 6 bases stayed unmatched. There are 15 residues in the CDR3.

This clone was observed a few times. V usage is TRBV2 and J usage is TRBJ2-5; the D gene is possibly TRBD1 (6 bases). Per the germline V gene, CDR1 is SNHLY and CDR2 is FYNNEI. This CDR3 contains 16 residues. Trimming shortened V by 6 bases and J by 1 base, and 18 bases separated the two germline ends. In nucleotides, the CDR3 is TGTGCCAGCAGCGAGTGGGACACCGACCCCCAAGAGACCCAGTACTTC. It encodes CASSEWDTDPQETQYF.

This clone was counted a few times. The chain combines TRBV6-1 with TRBJ1-5; no definite D call. Germline V gene lookup returns CDR1 MNHNS and CDR2 SASEGT. This CDR3 has 15 residues. The V and J ends lost 6 bases and 2 bases respectively, with 14 bases between them. In DNA, the CDR3 is TGTGCCAGCAGGTCAATGCGGCGGGGCAATCAGCCCCAGCATTTT. This encodes CASRSMRRGNQPQHF.

In DNA form, the CDR3 reads TGTGCCAGCAGTTTAAGCCCCGGGACAGGGGCGTACGAGCAGTACTTC. This codes for CASSLSPGTGAYEQYF. The gene calls are TRBV27 and TRBJ2-7, with 10 bases matching TRBD1. Germline V gene lookup returns CDR1 MNHEY and CDR2 SMNVEV (reference sequence). V dropped 2 bases and J dropped 4; count of bases not matched to a gene: 8. This CDR3 has 16 residues.

This clone was found once. One end of the junction is discordant with germline, which a read error may explain. This rearrangement joins TRBV6-6 to TRBJ1-2, with D hard to call. The CDR3 has 14 residues. Germline CDR1 reads MNHNY; CDR2 reads SVGAGI (reference sequence). The CDR3 nucleotides are TGTGCCAGCAGTTACTATGCAGCTAACTATGGCTACCCCTTC. This sequence encodes CASSYYAANYGYPF.

A single count supports this clone. This rearrangement joins TRBV4-1 to TRBJ2-2; 8 bases line up with TRBD2. Germline CDR1 and CDR2: MGHRA and YSYEKL. The CDR3 has 16 residues. V was clipped by 0 bases and J by 5 bases; unmatched bases: 5. CDR3 DNA sequence: TGCGCCAGCAGCCAAGATGCCAGCGGGGGAACCGGGGAGCTGTTTTTT. Amino acid sequence: CASSQDASGGTGELFF.

The chain employs TRBV7-8 and TRBJ2-2, with 10 positions matching TRBD2. Trimming at V came to 0 bases and at J to 7 bases, leaving 8 bases not matched to a gene. The CDR3 consists of 17 residues. Germline V gene data show CDR1 as SGHVS and CDR2 as FQNEAQ. The DNA of the CDR3 is TGTGCCAGCAGCTTAGCCGGGGCTAGCGGGAGTGGCGGGGAGCTGTTTTTT. Amino acid sequence: CASSLAGASGSGGELFF.

This clone has a handful of counts. V and J are TRBV18 and TRBJ2-7; TRBD1 matches 7 bases. Unmatched junction bases numbered 4, after V lost 3 bases and J lost 2 bases. The CDR3 is 14 amino acids. The V gene's germline CDR1 is KGHSH and CDR2 LQKENI. CDR3 coding DNA: TGTGCCAGCTCACCGACAGGGAATACCTACGAGCAGTACTTC. Its protein is CASSPTGNTYEQYF.

This chain uses TRBV5-5 with TRBJ2-7, with 8 bases fitting TRBD1. Germline CDR1 and CDR2: SGHKS and YYEKEE (reference sequence). The length of the CDR3 is 13 residues. Trimming at V came to 5 bases and at J to 1 base, leaving 2 bases not matched to a gene. CDR3 sequence: CASSRTGSYEQYF. CDR3 in DNA: TGTGCCAGCAGTCGGACAGGGTCCTACGAGCAGTACTTC. Filled out from reference TRBV5-5 and TRBJ2-7, the complete variable domain reads DAGVTQSPTHLIKTRGQQVTLRCSPISGHKSVSWYQQVLGQGPQFIFQYYEKEERGRGNFPDRFSARQFPNYSSELNVNALLLGDSALYLCASSRTGSYEQYFGPGTRLTVT.

This clone has just a few counts. This chain joins TRBV5-1 and TRBJ1-1; maybe TRBD1 (6 bases). The CDR3 consists of 13 residues. The germline V gene encodes CDR1 SGHRS and CDR2 YFSETQ. V was clipped by 6 bases and J by 1 base, with 10 bases between them. This chain's CDR3 is CASTLQGNTEAFF. CDR3 nucleotides: TGCGCCAGCACCCTACAGGGGAACACTGAAGCTTTCTTT.